This TCR beta chain derives from a study of Ad26.COV2.S vaccination and SARS-CoV-2 variants. About the study: Doses of Ad26.COV2.S were injected into muscle once or twice, 56 days apart.

CDR3 size: 14 residues. Per the germline V gene, CDR1 is ENHRY and CDR2 is SYGVKD. V dropped 2 bases and J dropped 10 bases, with 17 bases sitting between them. Some clones are missing from TCRdb's copy, which holds only in-frame ones; the method was immunoSEQ multiplex PCR. The repertoire has about 390,000 clones, about 92% of them found once; the top ten carry approximately 1.7%. Treatment given: around 19 received Ad26.COV2.S at low or high dose, single or two shots; about five received placebo; per-sample allocation not given. Samples came from day 63 after the first vaccine or placebo injection. Within Boston, the person who donated was an adult of 18-55 years.

Specimen: peripheral blood, collected in a trial of Ad26.COV2.S vaccine versus placebo. The TCR sequence derives from a person aged 18-65 years who received the Ad26.COV2.S COVID-19 vaccine or a placebo. This chain links TRBV10-3 with TRBJ1-2; D may be TRBD1 (5 bases). The CDR3 DNA follows: TGTGCCATCAGTGAGGCTGGGCAGGGCGAATCCTACACCTTC. This encodes CAISEAGQGESYTF.